This T cell receptor beta chain came from a study of Tregs in tolerant kidney transplant recipients. A remark on this clone: Its specificity is not known. A much larger clone differs from this one at a single base, so this may be a read error.

Germline CDR1 and CDR2: MNHEY and SVGAGI. The CDR3 totals 13 residues. The V gene end was trimmed by 11 bases and the J gene end by 7 bases; junction bases not matched to a gene: 10. TCRdb's table, derived via immunoSEQ multiplex PCR, lists solely in-frame clones and lacks some. The table includes approximately 2,700 clones, around 38% detected once. This TCR derives from a human donor in good health. The sample was Tregs from blood cultured with allogeneic cells. The chain carries TRBV6-5 and TRBJ2-7, with 11 bases matching TRBD1. The CDR3 is CAGRTGGLREQYF. The CDR3 DNA is TGTGCCGGCCGGACAGGGGGCCTCCGGGAGCAGTACTTC.